A single sample is the source of the 3 T cell receptor beta chains below, sequenced in a study of CD8+CD57+ T cells in acquired aplastic anemia. Genomic DNA constituted the template upon which TCR beta VDJ and CDR3 profiling was performed. TCRdb reanalysed the reads using MiXCR and keeps one entry per CDR3 protein. The sample lists approximately 180,000 distinct CDR3 sequences; 50% to 65% were seen once. The patients chosen for sequencing had shown expansion of CD8+CD57+ cells (detected by flow cytometry). Sequencing used sorted CD4+, CD8+, or CD8+CD57+ T cells (not recorded which) from PBMCs. The receptors were gathered from a human donor with aplastic anemia.

The V and J genes are TRBV5-5 and TRBJ1-4; D uncertain. Germline values: CDR1 SGHKS, CDR2 YYEKEE (reference sequence). This CDR3 contains 12 residues. V was pared by 4 bases and J by 8 bases, with 9 bases between. The CDR3 region is CASSPTVEKLFF. The CDR3 coding sequence is TGTGCCAGCAGCCCGACGGTGGAAAAACTGTTTTTT.

A remark on this clonotype: The CDR3 end shows no conserved phenylalanine or tryptophan, and so a read error is likely. The chain is built from TRBV19 and TRBJ2-7; D not resolved. The CDR3 runs to 13 residues. CDR1 is LNHDA and CDR2 is SQIVND in the germline V gene (reference sequence). The DNA of the CDR3 is TGTGTCAGTAGTGTCAGGAGCTCCTACGAGCAGTACTCC. Translation gives CVSSVRSSYEQYS.

Regarding this clonotype: The conserved phenylalanine or tryptophan is not found at the CDR3 terminus, so this likely reflects a read error. The limits of the CDR3 on the DNA are not certain, so only TCRdb's listed CDR3 is given. The chain joins TRBV19 to TRBJ2-1; the table's TRBD2 call for D was not verified on the DNA. The CDR3 contains 12 residues when both ends are counted. Germline CDR1 LNHDA, CDR2 SQIVND (reference sequence). CDR3 loop: CASSIDGWTRWT.